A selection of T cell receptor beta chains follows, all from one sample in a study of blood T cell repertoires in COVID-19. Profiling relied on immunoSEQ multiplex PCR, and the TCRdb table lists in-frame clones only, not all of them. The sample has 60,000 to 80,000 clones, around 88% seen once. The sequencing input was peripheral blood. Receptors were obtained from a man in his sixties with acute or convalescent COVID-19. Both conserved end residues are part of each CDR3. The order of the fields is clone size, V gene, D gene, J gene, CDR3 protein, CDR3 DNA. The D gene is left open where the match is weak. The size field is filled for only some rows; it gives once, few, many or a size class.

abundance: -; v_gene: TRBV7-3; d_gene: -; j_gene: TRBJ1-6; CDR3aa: CASSLNARGSYNSPLHF; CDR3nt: TGTGCCAGCAGCTTAAACGCCAGGGGTTCCTATAATTCACCCCTCCACTTT
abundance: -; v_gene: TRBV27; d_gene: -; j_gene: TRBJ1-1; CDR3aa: CASSFSGRTEAFF; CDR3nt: TGTGCCAGCAGTTTTTCAGGGCGGACTGAAGCTTTCTTT
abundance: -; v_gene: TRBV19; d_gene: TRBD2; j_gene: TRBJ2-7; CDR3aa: CASSPSASGGSYEQYF; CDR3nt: TGTGCCAGTAGCCCGTCGGCTAGCGGGGGCTCCTACGAGCAGTACTTC
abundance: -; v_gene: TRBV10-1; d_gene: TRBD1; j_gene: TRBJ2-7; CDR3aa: CASSESTLGTGGGYEQYF; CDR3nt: TGCGCCAGCAGTGAGTCGACCCTAGGGACAGGGGGCGGCTACGAGCAGTACTTC
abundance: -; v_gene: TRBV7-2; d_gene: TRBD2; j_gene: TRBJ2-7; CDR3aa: CASSLDLAGGYEQYF; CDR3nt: TGTGCCAGCAGCTTAGACCTAGCGGGAGGCTACGAGCAGTACTTC
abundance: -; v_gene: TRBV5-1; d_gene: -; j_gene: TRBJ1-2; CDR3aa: CASSPTWDKNYGYTF; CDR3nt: TGCGCCAGCAGCCCTACCTGGGACAAGAACTATGGCTACACCTTC
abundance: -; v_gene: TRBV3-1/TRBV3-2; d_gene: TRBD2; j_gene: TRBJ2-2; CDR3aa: CASGREGLGGELFF; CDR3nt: TGTGCCAGCGGGCGGGAGGGCCTCGGCGGGGAGCTGTTTTTT
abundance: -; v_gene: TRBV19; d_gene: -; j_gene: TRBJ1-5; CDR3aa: CASSTLRVSNQPQHF; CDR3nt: TGTGCCAGTAGTACGCTCAGGGTTAGCAATCAGCCCCAGCATTTT
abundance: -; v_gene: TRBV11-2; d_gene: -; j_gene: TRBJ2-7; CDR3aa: CASSYGTGNYEQYF; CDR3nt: TGTGCCAGCAGCTACGGGACTGGAAACTACGAGCAGTACTTC
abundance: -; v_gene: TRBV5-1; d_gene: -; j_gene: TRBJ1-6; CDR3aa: CASSLEAGPNSPLHF; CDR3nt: TGCGCCAGCAGCTTGGAGGCGGGTCCCAATTCACCCCTCCACTTT
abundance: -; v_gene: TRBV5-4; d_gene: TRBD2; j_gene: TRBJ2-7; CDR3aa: CASSLVAGGGLYEQYF; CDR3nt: TGTGCCAGCAGCCTCGTCGCGGGAGGAGGTTTGTACGAGCAGTACTTC
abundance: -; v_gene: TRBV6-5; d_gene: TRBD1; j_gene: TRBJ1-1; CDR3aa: CASSYGTGPTEAFF; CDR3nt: TGTGCCAGCAGTTACGGGACAGGTCCCACTGAAGCTTTCTTT
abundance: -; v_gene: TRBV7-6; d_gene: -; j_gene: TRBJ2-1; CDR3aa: CASSLVVYNEQFF; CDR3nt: TGTGCCAGCAGCTTGGTAGTTTACAATGAGCAGTTCTTC
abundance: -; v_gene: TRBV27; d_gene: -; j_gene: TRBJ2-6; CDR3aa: CASSLGRTGANVLTF; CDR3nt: TGTGCCAGCAGTTTAGGCAGAACTGGGGCCAACGTCCTGACTTTC
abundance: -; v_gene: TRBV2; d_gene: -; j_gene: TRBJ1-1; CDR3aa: CASSEVGQDTEAFF; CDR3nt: TGTGCCAGCAGTGAGGTGGGGCAGGACACTGAAGCTTTCTTT
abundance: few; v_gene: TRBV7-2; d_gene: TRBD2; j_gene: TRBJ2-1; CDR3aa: CASSIPGRAGVLHNEQFF; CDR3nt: TGTGCCAGCTCGATACCCGGGCGCGCGGGGGTTCTCCACAATGAGCAGTTCTTC